This entry describes one T cell receptor (beta chain). What it binds is unknown. With the ViraFEST assay, the study expanded antigen-specific CD4+ T cells using viral peptide pools, then sequenced them. Isolating CD4+ T cells followed roughly ten days of culture. The sample originates from a study of vaccination effects on CD4 cells after COVID-19. Findings and limits, study-wide: Small numbers of convalescent patients limited the study. It also lacked early post-infection timepoints.

This CDR3 has 14 residues. Germline V gene data show CDR1 as SGHTA and CDR2 as FQGTGA. The V gene lost 1 base and the J gene lost 7 bases, with 12 bases spanning the gap. Libraries were prepared by immunoSEQ multiplex PCR; TCRdb keeps only in-frame clonotypes and omits some of them. In the table there are tens of thousands of clones, roughly 80% of which are singletons. The material was CD4+ T cells from PBMCs cultured with HCoV-229E spike peptides, obtained before COVID-19 vaccination. The chain links TRBV7-3 to TRBJ2-3, with D possibly TRBD2 on 7 matching bases. The receptor was derived from a human donor who received a COVID-19 vaccine. The CDR3 DNA reads as TGTGCCAGCAGCTTAATGGGGGGGGCATATACGCAGTATTTT. Translated: CASSLMGGAYTQYF.